A selection of T cell receptor beta chains follows, all from one sample in a study of blood T cell repertoires in COVID-19. The table came from immunoSEQ multiplex PCR; TCRdb's copy has only in-frame clones and leaves some out. The table includes roughly 28,000 clones, under 85% detected once. Sequencing used peripheral blood. These receptor sequences come from a man between 65 and 80 years old with acute or convalescent COVID-19. The CDR3 runs from the conserved cysteine through the conserved F or W. Size tells how often a clone was seen (once, few, many) or the class of an expanded clone, and some rows leave it out.

j_call v_call clone_size cdr3_aa
TRBJ2-7 TRBV6-5 once CASSKSTGGTYEQYF
TRBJ1-5 TRBV6-5 few CASSSANNQPQHF
TRBJ1-4 TRBV5-1 - CASSSGTATNEKLFF
TRBJ2-7 TRBV3-1/TRBV3-2 - CASSRTGKPYEQYF
TRBJ1-4 TRBV7-9 once CASSLPGQVSLDEKLFF
TRBJ2-3 TRBV7-9 - CASKTGPSTDTQYF
TRBJ1-2 TRBV30 - CAWSLGQIKNYGYTF
TRBJ1-3 TRBV5-1 few CASSLAQAGGNTIYF
TRBJ2-1 TRBV6-2/TRBV6-3 - CASSSGTGGNEQFF
TRBJ1-6 TRBV19 once CASRTTGGDTNSPLHF
TRBJ2-5 TRBV7-2 - CASSYTSGLAGGETQYF
TRBJ1-4 TRBV5-4 - CASSSGDNEKLFF
TRBJ2-3 TRBV3-1/TRBV3-2 - CASSLLGEGATDTQYF
TRBJ2-7 TRBV6-2/TRBV6-3 - CASSDFRQRFEQYF
TRBJ2-7 TRBV6-1 - CASSEVGRDYEQYF
TRBJ1-4 TRBV4-3 - CASSQNPGQGFRKLFF
TRBJ2-1 TRBV5-8 - CASSLARGGDEQFF
TRBJ2-3 TRBV7-2 - CASSPDSYTDTQYF
TRBJ2-5 TRBV7-9 - CASSNDIQETQYF
TRBJ2-2 TRBV5-1 few CASSVTSGSSGELFF
TRBJ1-1 TRBV7-9 once CASSGTGGTEAFF
TRBJ2-3 TRBV28 - CATHQLIGTDTQYF
TRBJ2-7 TRBV7-8 - CASSFTSDSTYEQYF
TRBJ1-1 TRBV7-2 - CASSSHLGGAEAFF
TRBJ2-1 TRBV2 - CASSPGSSNEQFF
TRBJ2-1 TRBV18 - CASSPRNGGDNEQFF
TRBJ2-5 TRBV14 - CASSPQGAGETQYF
TRBJ2-7 TRBV7-2 - CASSLAHSYEQYF
TRBJ2-3 TRBV25-1 - CASAGEYGTDTQYF
TRBJ1-2 TRBV7-2 once CASSGGVNYGYTF
TRBJ1-4 TRBV6-5 - CASSARGRGDEKLFF
TRBJ2-5 TRBV28 - CASSPSGQGEETQYF
TRBJ2-3 TRBV18 - CASSPLRDRVGSDTQYF
TRBJ1-5 TRBV19 - CASSYEGVANRQPQHF